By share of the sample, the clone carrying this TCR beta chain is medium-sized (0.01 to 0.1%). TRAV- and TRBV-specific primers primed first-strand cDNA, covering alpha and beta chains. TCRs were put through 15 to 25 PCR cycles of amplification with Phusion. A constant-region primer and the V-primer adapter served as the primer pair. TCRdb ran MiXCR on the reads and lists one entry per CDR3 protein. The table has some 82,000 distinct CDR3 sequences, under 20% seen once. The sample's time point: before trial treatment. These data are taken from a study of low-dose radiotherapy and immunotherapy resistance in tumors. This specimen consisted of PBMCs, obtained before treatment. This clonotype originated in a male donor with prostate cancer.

The CDR3 reads CASSPKRDGNNEQFF. The CDR3 DNA is TGTGCCAGCAGCCCGAAACGGGACGGGAACAATGAGCAGTTCTTC. V is TRBV4-2 and J is TRBJ2-1; the D call may be TRBD1 or TRBD2 (5 bases each). Germline values: CDR1 LGHNA, CDR2 YNFKEQ. The CDR3 runs 15 residues. Trimming shortened V by 4 bases and J by 5 bases, and 15 bases separated the two germline ends.